Below are 14 T cell receptor beta chains sequenced from a single sample in a study of T cell changes during pregnancy in multiple sclerosis. The method was immunoSEQ multiplex PCR; TCRdb's version includes in-frame clones alone and lacks a portion of them. In the table there are about 44,000 clones, just under 95% of which are singletons. The sequences come from CD4+ T cells from peripheral blood mononuclear cells, collected in the first trimester of pregnancy. These receptors all come from a female donor with multiple sclerosis, enrolled in a pregnancy study.

This clone was seen a single time. This chain uses TRBV30 with TRBJ2-7; tentatively, D is TRBD2 (6 bases). V was clipped by 5 bases and J by 2 bases, with 10 bases between them. This CDR3 has 12 residues. The germline gives CDR1 GTSNPN, CDR2 SVGIG (reference sequence). The CDR3 DNA reads TGTGCCTGGGGGGAGGCCGCCTACGAGCAGTACTTC. It encodes CAWGEAAYEQYF.

Written as DNA, the CDR3 is TGTGCCTGGAGTAAGGGGGTGACCAATCAGCCCCAGCATTTT. This encodes CAWSKGVTNQPQHF. This chain links TRBV30 with TRBJ1-5, with TRBD1 as a possible D gene (6 bases). Germline V gene lookup returns CDR1 GTSNPN and CDR2 SVGIG (reference sequence). V dropped 2 bases and J dropped 3 bases, with 11 bases sitting between them. CDR3 length: 14 residues.

The chain carries TRBV6-5 and TRBJ2-1; 10 bases are shared with TRBD2. The CDR3 has 15 amino acids. V lost 6 bases to trimming and J lost 2 bases; unmatched junction nucleotides: 4. Germline-derived CDR1 and CDR2 are MNHEY and SVGAGI. In DNA form, the CDR3 reads TGTGCCAGCAGCCTAGCGGGAGAGGCCTACAATGAGCAGTTCTTC. It is translated as CASSLAGEAYNEQFF.

The chain couples TRBV5-4 to TRBJ2-5; D possibly corresponds to TRBD1 (5 bases). Germline V gene data show CDR1 as SGHNT and CDR2 as YYREEE (reference sequence). The V and J ends lost 2 bases and 2 bases respectively, with 13 bases between them. The CDR3 sequence is 15 residues long. The CDR3 DNA is TGTGCCAGCAGCTTTGGGGCAGGGATTCAAGAGACCCAGTACTTC. This gives the protein CASSFGAGIQETQYF.

The chain joins TRBV2 to TRBJ2-3, with 8 bases matching TRBD2. CDR3 length: 16 amino acids. Germline-derived CDR1 and CDR2 are SNHLY and FYNNEI. J lost 2 bases, V lost 4 bases, and 8 bases had no gene match. The CDR3 here is CASSGGISGNTDTQYF. CDR3 nucleotides: TGTGCCAGCAGTGGGGGGATTAGCGGGAACACAGATACGCAGTATTTT.

Only one count was recorded for this clone. The CDR3 DNA reads as TGTGCCAGTAGTAGAGCGGCCGGGACAGGGCACACTGAAGCTTTCTTT. Translating it yields CASSRAAGTGHTEAFF. V gene TRBV19 combines with J gene TRBJ1-1, with 9 bases fitting TRBD1. J was trimmed by 3 bases and V by 4 bases; bases with no gene match: 9. The germline CDR1 and CDR2 sequences are LNHDA and SQIVND (reference sequence). This CDR3 is built from 16 residues.

This clone showed up just a few times. The rearrangement joins TRBV7-2 to TRBJ2-1; TRBD2 is a possible D gene (8 bases). V lost 1 base, J lost 8 bases, and 15 bases lay in between. Germline-derived CDR1 and CDR2 are SGHTA and FQGNSA. There are 15 residues in the CDR3. For the CDR3, the DNA is TGTGCCAGCAGCTTAGAGGGGGCTAGCGGGCATGAGCAGTTCTTC. The encoded protein is CASSLEGASGHEQFF.

The table lists this clone with a few counts. The DNA for the CDR3 is TGTGCCAGCAGTACCGGGACTAGCGGGAGCAATGAGCAGTTCTTC. This codes for CASSTGTSGSNEQFF. The chain combines TRBV28 with TRBJ2-1, with TRBD2 matching over 14 bases. Unmatched junction bases numbered 3, after V lost 5 bases and J lost 6 bases. CDR1 and CDR2 from the germline V gene are MDHEN and SYDVKM. The CDR3 spans 15 residues.

The chain recombines TRBV7-2 with TRBJ2-1; 7 nucleotides match TRBD2. Germline V gene data show CDR1 as SGHTA and CDR2 as FQGNSA. The V gene end was trimmed by 2 bases and the J gene end by 10 bases; junction bases not matched to a gene: 14. The CDR3 loop spans 16 amino acids. CDR3 nucleotides: TGTGCCAGCAGCTTATTTTTCGGGAGGCCGCCGTTCGAGCAGTTCTTC. This translates into CASSLFFGRPPFEQFF.

The chain uses TRBV7-3 and TRBJ2-7; 10 nucleotides line up with TRBD2. Germline CDR1 reads SGHTA; CDR2 reads FQGTGA. After removal of 6 bases from V and 7 bases from J, the junction contained 9 bases not matched to a gene. The CDR3 spans 14 residues. CDR3 nucleotide sequence: TGTGCCAGCAGTGAAGCGGGAGGGCGACGGGAGCAGTACTTC. It specifies CASSEAGGRREQYF.

The chain has TRBV30 and TRBJ2-3; 9 nucleotides line up with TRBD1. Germline V gene sequence: CDR1 GTSNPN, CDR2 SVGIG (reference sequence). CDR3 size: 17 residues. J lost 4 bases, V lost 0 bases, and 11 bases had no gene match. The DNA for the CDR3 is TGTGCCTGGAGTGTAAGGCACAGGGGGCGGGCCGCAGATACGCAGTATTTT. It is translated as CAWSVRHRGRAADTQYF.

The chain is built from TRBV30 and TRBJ1-3, with D perhaps TRBD1 (6 bases). The V and J ends lost 3 bases and 3 bases respectively, with 9 bases between them. This CDR3 region has 13 residues. Looked up from germline, CDR1 is GTSNPN and CDR2 is SVGIG (reference sequence). The CDR3, as DNA: TGTGCCTGGAGACAGGGATTTGGAAACACCATATATTTT. Protein sequence: CAWRQGFGNTIYF.

The chain joins TRBV5-8 to TRBJ2-2; D is perhaps TRBD1 (6 bases). In germline, CDR1 is SGHTS, CDR2 YDEGEE. The CDR3 is made up of 15 amino acids. Trimming removed 4 bases at V and 7 bases at J, with 17 bases between. CDR3 amino acids: CASSQGLALVGELFF. CDR3 in DNA: TGTGCCAGCAGCCAGGGGCTAGCCCTGGTCGGGGAGCTGTTTTTT.

The chain couples TRBV15 to TRBJ2-5, with TRBD2 identical over 9 bases. The CDR3 extends over 17 amino acids. V lost 0 bases to trimming and J lost 1 base; unmatched junction nucleotides: 6. Germline CDR1 and CDR2: LNHNV and YYDKDF (reference sequence). The DNA of the CDR3 is TGTGCCACCAGCAGAGAGGACGGGCGGGAGGGCCAAGAGACCCAGTACTTC. Its translation: CATSREDGREGQETQYF.